This TCR beta chain is drawn from a study of T cells in Graves' hyperthyroidism and ophthalmopathy (dated by TCRdb to the late 2010s). About the investigation overall: Peripheral blood was sampled at the time of initial diagnosis, prior to any treatment. To identify TCR V-J signatures that set the groups apart, the researchers used a discovery cohort of 90 to 100 patients, made up of under 50 with Graves' ophthalmopathy and some 60 with stable Graves' hyperthyroidism. Prospective prediction of ophthalmopathy was tested in an independent validation cohort of 18 to 20 hyperthyroidism patients and approximately 17 patients who later progressed to ophthalmopathy. The 100 discovery patients were randomly split 7:3 into training and test sets. In addition, the study compared T-cell repertoires in thyroid tissue and in blood from six Graves' hyperthyroidism patients. Following sampling, methimazole starting at 30 mg daily was given to hyperthyroidism patients, and high-dose intravenous methylprednisolone was given to ophthalmopathy patients. TCR Vbeta CDR3 sequencing of fewer than 150 peripheral blood samples (under 45 ophthalmopathy, some 75 hyperthyroidism and approximately 17 progressor patients) is reported in the paper.

The TCR beta CDR3 regions were amplified from RNA transcripts. The first round of RT-PCR for the TCR CDR3 was performed with the HTBI primer set and the Qiagen OneStep RT-PCR kit. A second multiplex PCR round built the libraries, followed by size selection and purification. The libraries were sequenced on an Illumina HiSeq2000 using paired-end 100 bp reads. As for how the authors treated the data: SOAPnuke was used to process the raw data, removing reads that contained adapters or uncalled bases, had a mean Phred below 15, or lacked an exact match to the constant primer or identifier. COPE v1.2.5 was used to merge high-quality paired reads, and clonotypes were defined as unique nucleotide sequences. Clonotypes were aligned to IMGT TRBV, TRBD and TRBJ reference segments using MiTCR v1.1. The analysis was restricted to V-J combinations with a frequency above 0.0001, which together covered approximately 99% of the repertoires. A TCS score was defined as the ratio between F50 (clonal expansion) and ExV (chaos), using BLOSUM62-based TCRdist between CDR3 peptides within each V-J. Welch's t-statistics and random forest reduced fewer than 550 V-J features to 13, which were used in a naive Bayes classifier (R e1071). The raw public data were reprocessed by TCRdb itself: fastp quality trimming at Q25, MiXCR clonotype calling, in-frame beta chains only. Every entry covers one CDR3 protein and lists the most common genes and DNA from its rows. What appears here as the V and J calls and clone size reflects TCRdb's work, not the paper's. Across this sample there are 650,000 to 750,000 distinct CDR3 sequences, with 12% to 15% seen only once. The leading ten clones occupy roughly 10% of the sample.

Study-level results and caveats: Sample size was not statistically predetermined, and investigators were not blinded to group allocation. A 13 V-J signature model separated ophthalmopathy from stable hyperthyroidism, with about 88% sensitivity and about 81% specificity in cross-validation and 80%/75% in testing. In validation, the model predicted progression to ophthalmopathy with 65% to 71% sensitivity and 72.22% specificity, a median of 6.5 months before onset. Most expanded thyroid clonotypes (frequency above 0.001) were also detected in blood, a finding suggesting that blood repertoires may reflect thyroid immune responses.

A patient counted as having stable Graves' hyperthyroidism if no progression to ophthalmopathy occurred over 18 months of follow-up. Hyperthyroidism patients were aged 18 to 65 years and newly diagnosed, with disease duration of less than 2 months. Exclusion was applied to patients with uncontrolled infections, other autoimmune diseases, pregnancy or lactation. Diagnoses were based on clinical symptoms, serum thyroxine and TRAb, thyroid ultrasound and orbital computed tomography. Ficoll-Paque density gradient centrifugation was used to isolate PBMCs from 10 ml of fresh peripheral blood. Total RNA was extracted using Trizol reagent, and RNA quality was assessed on an Agilent 2100 Bioanalyzer. Details on this clonotype: The target of this receptor is not known. A read error may produce the germline difference seen at one junction end.

This TCR was sampled from a young woman with Graves' hyperthyroidism. The sequenced sample consisted of blood.

This receptor carries the CDR3 CSARGLYGSLYNEQFF. The bases read TGCAGTGCGAGAGGACTCTACGGGAGTCTTTACAATGAGCAGTTCTTC. The rearrangement combines TRBV20-1 with TRBJ2-1, and TRBD2 may be the D gene, going by 6 matching bases. Reading the germline V gene (reference sequence) gives CDR1 DFQATT and CDR2 SNEGSKA. Inclusive of the bounding cysteine and phenylalanine, the CDR3 is 16 residues long. This entry keeps only the CDR3 DNA: 48 bases, framed from base 1.